A single sample is the source of the 2 T cell receptor beta chains below, sequenced in a study of cytomegalovirus exposure and HLA in healthy donors. The PCR used 60 Vbeta and 13 Jbeta primers. TCRdb keeps only in-frame clones here, not all; method: immunoSEQ multiplex PCR. The sample lists around 130,000 clones; under 85% were seen once. Source material: PBMCs. The receptors here all came from a man aged 25 to 40 in good health and CMV-seronegative.

The chain links TRBV29-1 to TRBJ2-4, with D tentatively TRBD1 (6 bases). Germline V lookup: CDR1 SQVTM, CDR2 ANQGSEA. The V and J ends lost 5 bases and 0 bases respectively, with 17 bases between them. The CDR3 is 16 residues long. This chain's CDR3 is CSVLTGQTLAKNIQYF. The CDR3 region has the DNA TGCAGCGTTCTCACCGGACAGACCCTAGCCAAAAACATTCAGTACTTC.

V and J are TRBV27 and TRBJ1-2, with D possibly matching TRBD1 (6 bases). The ends were cut back, 5 bases at V and 4 bases at J, with 14 bases in the middle. This CDR3 contains 14 residues. Germline values: CDR1 MNHEY, CDR2 SMNVEV (reference sequence). The chain's CDR3 is CASSPLGGPYGYTF. The CDR3 DNA is TGTGCCAGCAGTCCCCTCGGGGGGCCCTATGGCTACACCTTC.